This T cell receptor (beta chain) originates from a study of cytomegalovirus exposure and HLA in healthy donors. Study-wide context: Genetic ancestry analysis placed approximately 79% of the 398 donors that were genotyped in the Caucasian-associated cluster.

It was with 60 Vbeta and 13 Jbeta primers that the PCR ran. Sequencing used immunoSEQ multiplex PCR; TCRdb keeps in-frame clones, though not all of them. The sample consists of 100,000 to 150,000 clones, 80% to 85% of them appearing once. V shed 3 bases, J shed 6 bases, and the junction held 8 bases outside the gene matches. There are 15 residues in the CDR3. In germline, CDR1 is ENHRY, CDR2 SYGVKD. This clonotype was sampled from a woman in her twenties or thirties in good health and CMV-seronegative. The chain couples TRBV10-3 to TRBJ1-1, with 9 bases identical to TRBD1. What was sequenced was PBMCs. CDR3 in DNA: TGTGCCATCAGTGAAGGCGGGACAGGGAGCGCTGAAGCTTTCTTT. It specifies CAISEGGTGSAEAFF.